Shown below are 10 T cell receptor beta chains from a single sample sequenced in a study of cytomegalovirus exposure and HLA in healthy donors. 13 Jbeta primers and 60 Vbeta primers were used for the PCR. TCRdb's copy holds only in-frame clones and misses some; the assay was immunoSEQ multiplex PCR. The listing contains about 92,000 clones. The specimen was PBMCs. These receptors all stem from a man aged 45-65 years in good health and CMV-seropositive.

The chain has TRBV7-9 and TRBJ1-1, with 7 nucleotides matching TRBD1. Germline CDR1 reads SEHNR; CDR2 reads FQNEAQ (reference sequence). CDR3 size: 14 residues. Trimming took 5 bases from V and 5 from J; bases not matched to a gene: 8. The CDR3 nucleotides read TGTGCCAGCAGCCAGTTAGACAGGGCAACTGAAGCTTTCTTT. This sequence encodes CASSQLDRATEAFF.

A note on this clone: Other DNA sequences in this sample translate to the same CDR3. The V call is TRBV19, the J call TRBJ2-1; 7 nucleotides align to TRBD1. The V gene's germline CDR1 is LNHDA and CDR2 SQIVND (reference sequence). The CDR3 is made up of 14 amino acids. The V segment lost 6 bases and the J segment 6 bases; nucleotides outside the gene matches: 8. As DNA, the CDR3 is TGTGCCAGTAGACCCGCAGGGGGACCCAATGAGCAGTTCTTC. This codes for CASRPAGGPNEQFF.

The chain uses TRBV9 and TRBJ2-1; TRBD2 matches 13 bases. Germline V lookup: CDR1 SGDLS, CDR2 YYNGEE. V lost 4 bases to trimming and J lost 1 base; unmatched junction nucleotides: 8. CDR3 size: 18 residues. The CDR3 loop reads CASSPGLAGHSSYNEQFF. In nucleotides, the CDR3 is TGTGCCAGCAGCCCGGGACTAGCGGGACATTCTTCCTACAATGAGCAGTTCTTC.

The chain has TRBV10-3 and TRBJ1-2; TRBD1 matches at 8 bases. This CDR3 contains 15 residues. Trimming at V came to 6 bases and at J to 8 bases, leaving 14 bases not matched to a gene. Germline assignment: CDR1 ENHRY and CDR2 SYGVKD. CDR3 DNA: TGTGCCATCAGCGGAAGACAGGGGAAGCAAGGCGGCTACACCTTC. It translates to CAISGRQGKQGGYTF.

J is TRBJ2-5 and V is TRBV14; D gene ambiguous. The V and J ends lost 4 bases and 2 bases respectively, with 11 bases between them. The CDR3 spans 14 residues. Germline V lookup: CDR1 SGHDN, CDR2 FVKESK. The CDR3: CASSPLTYQETQYF. The CDR3, as DNA: TGTGCCAGCAGCCCTCTTACTTATCAAGAGACCCAGTACTTC.

This chain links TRBV10-3 with TRBJ1-3, with D unresolved. Trimming cost V 10 bases and J 8 bases, with 18 bases left between them. The CDR3 totals 13 residues. CDR1 is ENHRY and CDR2 is SYGVKD in the germline V gene. CDR3 sequence (DNA): TGTGCCACGACCGTTCCGGGGAGAGACACCATATATTTT. It encodes CATTVPGRDTIYF.

The CDR3 loop is CASSFLQGHEQYF. The CDR3 nucleotides are TGTGCCAGCAGCTTCCTACAGGGTCACGAGCAGTACTTC. This rearrangement joins TRBV5-5 to TRBJ2-7; possible D gene TRBD1, 6 bases. With 2 bases removed from V and 5 bases from J, the gap between germline ends came to 11 bases. Germline lookup yields CDR1 SGHKS and CDR2 YYEKEE (reference sequence). This CDR3 has 13 amino acids.

The V call is TRBV30, the J call TRBJ1-5; D gene uncertain. The germline CDR1 and CDR2 sequences are GTSNPN and SVGIG (reference sequence). Trimming left V 2 bases short and J 2 bases short, with 4 bases between. CDR3 size: 12 residues. The CDR3 sequence: CAWSIGNQPQHF. The DNA for the CDR3 is TGTGCCTGGAGTATAGGCAATCAGCCCCAGCATTTT.

This rearrangement joins TRBV19 to TRBJ2-5; D gene uncertain. The germline gives CDR1 LNHDA, CDR2 SQIVND (reference sequence). The CDR3 has 17 residues. Trimming removed 5 bases from V and 0 bases from J, with 19 bases in between. CDR3 in amino acids: CASSLVGDPKYQETQYF. In nucleotides, the CDR3 is TGTGCCAGTAGTCTTGTAGGAGACCCTAAGTACCAAGAGACCCAGTACTTC.

The chain links TRBV7-2 to TRBJ2-5; D uncertain. This CDR3 spans 15 amino acids. Trimming took 0 bases from V and 4 from J, leaving 12 bases between them. Germline V gene sequence: CDR1 SGHTA, CDR2 FQGNSA. The CDR3 protein is CASSLAGPPGETQYF. Here the CDR3 DNA reads TGTGCCAGCAGCTTAGCTGGCCCCCCGGGAGAGACCCAGTACTTC.